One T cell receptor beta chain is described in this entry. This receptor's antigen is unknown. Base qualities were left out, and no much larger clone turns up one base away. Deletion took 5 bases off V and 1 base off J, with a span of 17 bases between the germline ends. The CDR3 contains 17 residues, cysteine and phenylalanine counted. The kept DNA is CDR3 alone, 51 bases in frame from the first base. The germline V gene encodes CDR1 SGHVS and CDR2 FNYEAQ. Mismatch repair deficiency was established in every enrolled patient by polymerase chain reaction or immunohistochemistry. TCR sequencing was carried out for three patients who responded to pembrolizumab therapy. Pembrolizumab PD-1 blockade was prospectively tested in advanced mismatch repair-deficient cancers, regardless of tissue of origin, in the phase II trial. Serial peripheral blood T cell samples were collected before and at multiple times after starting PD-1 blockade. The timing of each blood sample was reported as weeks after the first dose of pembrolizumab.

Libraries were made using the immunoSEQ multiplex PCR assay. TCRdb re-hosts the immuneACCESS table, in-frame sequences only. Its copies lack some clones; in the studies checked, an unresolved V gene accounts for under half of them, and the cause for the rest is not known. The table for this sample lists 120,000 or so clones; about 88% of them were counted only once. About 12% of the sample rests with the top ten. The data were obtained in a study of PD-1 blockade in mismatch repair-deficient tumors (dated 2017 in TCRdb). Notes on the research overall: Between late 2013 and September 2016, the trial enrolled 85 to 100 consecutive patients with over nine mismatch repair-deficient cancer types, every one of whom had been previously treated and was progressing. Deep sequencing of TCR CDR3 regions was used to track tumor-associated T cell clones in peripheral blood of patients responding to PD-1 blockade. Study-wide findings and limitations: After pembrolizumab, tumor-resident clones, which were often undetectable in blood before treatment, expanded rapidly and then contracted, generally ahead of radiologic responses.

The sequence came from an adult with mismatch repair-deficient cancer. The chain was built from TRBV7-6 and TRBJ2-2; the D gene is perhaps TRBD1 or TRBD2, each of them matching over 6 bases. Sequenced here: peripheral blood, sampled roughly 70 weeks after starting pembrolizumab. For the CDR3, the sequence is CASSPGVGGQNTGELFF. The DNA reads TGTGCCAGCAGCCCCGGGGTAGGGGGGCAGAACACCGGGGAGCTGTTTTTT.